Listed here are 27 T cell receptor beta chains from one sample, sequenced in a study of Ad26.COV2.S vaccination and SARS-CoV-2 variants (dated by TCRdb to the early 2020s). The treatment or condition label on this specimen signifies: around 19 received Ad26.COV2.S at low or high dose, single or two shots; 5 received placebo; per-sample allocation not given. Repertoires of vaccine and placebo recipients were sequenced from samples taken on day 63 after the first injection. Library prep was done by the immunoSEQ multiplex PCR assay. The clones in this table, taken by TCRdb from immuneACCESS, are in-frame only. Not every clone is retained; where verified, under half of the shortfall comes from an unresolved V gene, and the cause of the rest is unknown. The sample yields about 220,000 clones; 88% were counted once. Jointly, the top ten make up approximately 11% of the sample. The material sequenced was peripheral blood, taken in a trial of Ad26.COV2.S vaccine versus placebo. The receptors stem from a person between 18 and 65 years old who received the Ad26.COV2.S COVID-19 vaccine or a placebo.

The chain uses TRBV7-2 and TRBJ2-2; D possibly corresponds to TRBD1 (6 bases). V was clipped by 2 bases and J by 10 bases, with 11 bases between them. The CDR3 spans 13 residues. CDR1 is SGHTA, CDR2 FQGNSA, per germline. This CDR3 is CASSLQGSAELFF. The CDR3 DNA sequence: TGTGCCAGCAGCTTACAGGGGTCCGCGGAGCTGTTTTTT.

Only a few counts were recorded for this clone. The rearrangement uses TRBV10-1 and TRBJ2-7; D is uncertain. The length of the CDR3 is 12 residues. CDR1 is WNHNN, CDR2 SYGVQD, per germline (reference sequence). V gave up 3 bases and J gave up 9 bases, with 12 bases separating them. The CDR3 DNA is TGCGCCAGCAGTGACGGCCTCGACGGGCAGTACTTC. It yields the protein CASSDGLDGQYF.

There are a few counts of this clone. CDR3 in amino acids: CASSLVVRGNTEAFF. Here the CDR3 DNA reads TGTGCCAGCAGCTTAGTGGTGCGTGGGAACACTGAAGCTTTCTTT. V gene TRBV7-6 combines with J gene TRBJ1-1; D not certain. V shed 1 base and J shed 1 base, with 10 bases lying between them. CDR1 is SGHVS, CDR2 FNYEAQ, per germline. The CDR3 contains 15 residues.

This clone was observed a few times. The chain is built from TRBV5-5 and TRBJ1-5; D is perhaps TRBD1 (6 bases). V lost 3 bases, J lost 4 bases, and 14 bases lay in between. CDR3 length: 15 amino acids. CDR1 and CDR2 from the germline V gene are SGHKS and YYEKEE (reference sequence). The CDR3 sequence is CASSSPRGANQPQHF. CDR3 in DNA: TGTGCCAGCAGCTCCCCCCGGGGGGCGAATCAGCCCCAGCATTTT.

This clone is a singleton in its sample. The chain combines TRBV30 with TRBJ2-1; 8 nucleotides agree with TRBD1. The germline CDR1 and CDR2 sequences are GTSNPN and SVGIG (reference sequence). This CDR3 has 15 residues. Trimming took 0 bases from V and 5 from J; bases not matched to a gene: 6. The CDR3 is CAWSVRQGANNEQFF. The CDR3 DNA reads as TGTGCCTGGAGTGTACGTCAGGGGGCAAACAATGAGCAGTTCTTC.

The chain carries TRBV3-1 (or the pseudogene TRBV3-2) and TRBJ2-5, with D perhaps matching TRBD2 (6 bases). The V gene lost 1 base and the J gene lost 0 bases, with 15 bases spanning the gap. This CDR3 has 17 residues. The germline V gene has CDR1 LGHDT and CDR2 YNNKEL (reference sequence). DNA for the CDR3: TGTGCCAGCAGCCAAGGGGGGGTCAGGCGATACCAAGAGACCCAGTACTTC. It encodes CASSQGGVRRYQETQYF.

The count of this clone is one. The V call is TRBV27, the J call TRBJ1-5; D gene ambiguous. The CDR3 length is 13 residues. The ends were cut back, 0 bases at V and 9 bases at J, with 9 bases in the middle. CDR1 and CDR2 from the germline V gene are MNHEY and SMNVEV (reference sequence). For the CDR3, the DNA is TGTGCCAGCAGTTTATCCGTGGAAGGGCCCCAGCATTTT. Protein: CASSLSVEGPQHF.

This chain joins TRBV27 and TRBJ1-5; weak D call: TRBD1 (6 bases). Germline V gives CDR1 MNHEY, CDR2 SMNVEV (reference sequence). Trimming left V 2 bases short and J 5 bases short, with 16 bases between. CDR3 length: 16 amino acids. In DNA form, the CDR3 reads TGTGCCAGCAGTTTAGATTACGGGGGGCGCGATCAGCCCCAGCATTTT. Protein sequence: CASSLDYGGRDQPQHF.

V usage is TRBV29-1 and J usage is TRBJ2-7; D unresolved. Germline CDR1 and CDR2: SQVTM and ANQGSEA. Trimming removed 0 bases at V and 6 bases at J, with 3 bases between. This CDR3 region has 10 residues. Here the CDR3 reads CSVEDREQYF. In nucleotides, the CDR3 is TGCAGCGTTGAAGATCGCGAGCAGTACTTC.

This sequence joins TRBV18 and TRBJ2-7; 13 bases are shared with TRBD2. Germline CDR1 KGHSH, CDR2 LQKENI. The junction had 5 bases not matched to a gene; V was cut back by 4 bases and J by 5 bases. CDR3 length: 15 residues. The CDR3: CASSRGTSGNHEQYF. CDR3 in DNA: TGTGCCAGCTCACGCGGGACTAGCGGGAACCACGAGCAGTACTTC.

The chain links TRBV5-1 to TRBJ2-3; 11 bases match TRBD2. Germline CDR1 is SGHRS and CDR2 is YFSETQ. The CDR3 has 16 residues. V gave up 0 bases and J gave up 6 bases; unmatched junction bases: 6. The DNA of the CDR3 is TGCGCCAGCAGCTTGGTGCTAGCGGGAGGAGTGGATACGCAGTATTTT. Amino acid sequence: CASSLVLAGGVDTQYF.

CDR3 bases: TGTGCCAGCAGTCCCCGGGACGGAAAGACCCAGTACTTC. This encodes CASSPRDGKTQYF. This chain connects TRBV27 to TRBJ2-5; the D call may be TRBD1 or TRBD2 (5 bases each). The germline V gene encodes CDR1 MNHEY and CDR2 SMNVEV (reference sequence). The length of the CDR3 is 13 residues. With 5 bases removed from V and 6 bases from J, the gap between germline ends came to 13 bases.

This clone was seen only once. The rearrangement joins TRBV7-2 to TRBJ2-7, with D unclear. In germline, CDR1 is SGHTA, CDR2 FQGNSA. V was shortened by 1 base and J by 7 bases, with 11 bases between the two germline ends. The CDR3 loop spans 13 amino acids. In nucleotides, the CDR3 is TGTGCCAGCAGCTTAGGGTATTTTGGGGAGCAGTACTTC. Protein: CASSLGYFGEQYF.

The chain is built from TRBV2 and TRBJ1-1; TRBD1 is a possible D gene (5 bases). The CDR3 is 14 amino acids. V dropped 1 base and J dropped 7 bases, with 13 bases sitting between them. From germline, CDR1 is SNHLY and CDR2 FYNNEI. In DNA, the CDR3 is TGTGCCAGCAGTGAAGGGAGGGGAGGGAGTGAAGCTTTCTTT. Protein sequence: CASSEGRGGSEAFF.

The chain carries TRBV5-4 and TRBJ2-7; TRBD1 aligns across 12 bases. The germline CDR1 and CDR2 sequences are SGHNT and YYREEE (reference sequence). The CDR3 has 18 residues. J gave up 0 bases and V 4 bases, and 11 bases lay outside the gene matches. CDR3 nucleotides: TGTGCCAGCAGCCCGCCGGGACAGGGGGCACTTGCCTCCTACGAGCAGTACTTC. This codes for CASSPPGQGALASYEQYF.

The rearrangement uses TRBV28 and TRBJ1-2, with D hard to call. Germline assignment: CDR1 MDHEN and CDR2 SYDVKM. The CDR3 consists of 10 residues. Between the trimmed V and J ends, which lost 9 bases and 6 bases, there was a span of 8 bases. Here the CDR3 reads CASRFDGYTF. In DNA form, the CDR3 reads TGTGCCAGTAGGTTTGATGGCTACACCTTC.

The rearrangement links TRBV14 to TRBJ2-5; 10 positions agree with TRBD2. There are 18 residues in the CDR3. V lost 0 bases and J lost 1; bases outside the gene matches: 8. Per the germline V gene, CDR1 is SGHDN and CDR2 is FVKESK. The CDR3 here is CASSQDKASGRVQETQYF. The CDR3 nucleotides are TGTGCCAGCAGCCAAGATAAGGCGAGCGGGAGGGTCCAAGAGACCCAGTACTTC.

The rearrangement joins TRBV29-1 to TRBJ1-3; unclear D gene. The CDR3 consists of 13 residues. Trimming removed 5 bases at V and 0 bases at J, with 8 bases between. Germline CDR1 and CDR2: SQVTM and ANQGSEA. The CDR3, as DNA: TGCAGCGTTCGCGGCCTCTCTGGAAACACCATATATTTT. Its translation: CSVRGLSGNTIYF. Full variable domain (missing parts from reference TRBV29-1 and TRBJ1-3): SAVISQKPSRDICQRGTSLTIQCQVDSQVTMMFWYRQQPGQSLTLIATANQGSEATYESGFVIDKFPISRPNLTFSTLTVSNMSPEDSSIYLCSVRGLSGNTIYFGEGSWLTVV.

The chain employs TRBV28 and TRBJ2-3; weak D call: TRBD2 (5 bases). The CDR3 is made up of 14 amino acids. The germline CDR1 and CDR2 sequences are MDHEN and SYDVKM. Trimming cost V 5 bases and J 1 base, with 10 bases left between them. The CDR3 spells CASSQSGGTDTQYF. CDR3 sequence (DNA): TGTGCCAGCAGTCAAAGCGGAGGCACAGATACGCAGTATTTT.

The rearrangement uses TRBV4-1 and TRBJ1-2; no reliable D call. The germline gives CDR1 MGHRA, CDR2 YSYEKL. V lost 1 base and J 0 bases, leaving 15 bases between the germline ends. The CDR3 length is 17 residues. CDR3 in DNA: TGCGCCAGCAGCCAAGTAATGATTGCGGCATCTAACTATGGCTACACCTTC. It codes for CASSQVMIAASNYGYTF.

The genes are TRBV19 and TRBJ1-5; D remains unclear. The CDR3 is 16 amino acids. The germline CDR1 and CDR2 sequences are LNHDA and SQIVND (reference sequence). Trimming cost V 4 bases and J 1 base, with 14 bases left between them. CDR3 in amino acids: CASSKPGRVSNQPQHF. In DNA form, the CDR3 reads TGTGCCAGTAGTAAGCCCGGACGAGTAAGCAATCAGCCCCAGCATTTT. Full variable domain (remainder filled in from reference TRBV19 and TRBJ1-5): DGGITQSPKYLFRKEGQNVTLSCEQNLNHDAMYWYRQDPGQGLRLIYYSQIVNDFQKGDIAEGYSVSREKKESFPLTVTSAQKNPTAFYLCASSKPGRVSNQPQHFGDGTRLSIL.

This chain uses TRBV2 with TRBJ2-7, with D perhaps TRBD1 (5 bases). Germline CDR1 is SNHLY and CDR2 is FYNNEI. Trimming removed 0 bases from V and 9 bases from J, with 24 bases in between. This CDR3 contains 17 residues. CDR3 nucleotide sequence: TGTGCCAGCAGTGAAGCGCTTCCGTCAGGGCTAAAGAAGGGGCAGTACTTC. It encodes CASSEALPSGLKKGQYF.

V usage is TRBV9 and J usage is TRBJ2-3; TRBD2 matches 10 bases. V shed 3 bases, J shed 6 bases, and the junction held 10 bases outside the gene matches. Germline V CDR1 and CDR2: SGDLS, YYNGEE. The CDR3 is made up of 16 amino acids. The chain's CDR3 is CASSAGDSGRRDTQYF. The CDR3 nucleotides read TGTGCCAGCAGCGCCGGGGATAGCGGGAGGAGGGATACGCAGTATTTT.

This clone was found once. The gene calls are TRBV27 and TRBJ1-1, with TRBD1 matching over 7 bases. The V and J ends lost 5 bases and 5 bases, in that order; junction bases with no gene match: 17. CDR1 and CDR2 from the germline V gene are MNHEY and SMNVEV (reference sequence). The CDR3 is 17 residues long. The CDR3: CASSEYRGFGGRTEAFF. In DNA form, the CDR3 reads TGTGCCAGCAGTGAATACAGGGGCTTTGGGGGAAGGACTGAAGCTTTCTTT.

This clone has just one count. V usage is TRBV6-5 and J usage is TRBJ2-5, with 9 nucleotides matching TRBD1. The CDR3 consists of 12 residues. Germline V gene data show CDR1 as MNHEY and CDR2 as SVGAGI. V lost 7 bases and J lost 7; bases outside the gene matches: 4. The CDR3 reads CASTQGAGTQYF. CDR3 nucleotide sequence: TGTGCCAGCACACAGGGGGCCGGGACCCAGTACTTC.

V is TRBV5-4 and J is TRBJ2-5; TRBD1 might be the D (6 bases). Trimming removed 1 base at V and 5 bases at J, with 12 bases between. The CDR3 is 14 residues long. CDR1 SGHNT and CDR2 YYREEE come from the germline V gene (reference sequence). CDR3 DNA sequence: TGTGCCAGCAGCTTGCTGGGGGCAGGGGAGACCCAGTACTTC. Protein: CASSLLGAGETQYF. The full variable domain, its missing parts supplied by reference TRBV5-4 and TRBJ2-5, is ETGVTQSPTHLIKTRGQQVTLRCSSQSGHNTVSWYQQALGQGPQFIFQYYREEENGRGNFPPRFSGLQFPNYSSELNVNALELDDSALYLCASSLLGAGETQYFGPGTRLLVL.

V gene TRBV27 combines with J gene TRBJ2-1; D perhaps matches TRBD2 (6 bases). CDR1 and CDR2 (germline): MNHEY, SMNVEV (reference sequence). The CDR3 contains 16 residues. Between the trimmed V and J ends, which lost 3 bases and 0 bases, there was a span of 12 bases. CDR3 sequence: CASSFYSGSSYNEQFF. In DNA form, the CDR3 reads TGTGCCAGCAGTTTCTATTCCGGGAGCTCCTACAATGAGCAGTTCTTC.